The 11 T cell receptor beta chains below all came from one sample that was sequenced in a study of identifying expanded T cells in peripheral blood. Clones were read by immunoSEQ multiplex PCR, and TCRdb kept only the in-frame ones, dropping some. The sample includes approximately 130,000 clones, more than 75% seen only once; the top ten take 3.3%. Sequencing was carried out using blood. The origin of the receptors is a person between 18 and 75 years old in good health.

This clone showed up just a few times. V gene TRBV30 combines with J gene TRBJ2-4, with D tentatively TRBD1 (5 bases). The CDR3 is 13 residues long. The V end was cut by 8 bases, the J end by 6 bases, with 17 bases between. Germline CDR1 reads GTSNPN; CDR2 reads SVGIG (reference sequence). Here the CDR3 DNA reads TGTGCCGGAAACACAGGTTCGGGAAACATTCAGTACTTC. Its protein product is CAGNTGSGNIQYF.

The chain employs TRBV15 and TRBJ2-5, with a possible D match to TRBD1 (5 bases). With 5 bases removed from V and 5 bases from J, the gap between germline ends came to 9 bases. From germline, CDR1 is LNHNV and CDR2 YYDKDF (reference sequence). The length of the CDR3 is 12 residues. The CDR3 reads CATSRKGETQYF. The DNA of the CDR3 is TGTGCCACCAGCCGCAAGGGGGAGACCCAGTACTTC.

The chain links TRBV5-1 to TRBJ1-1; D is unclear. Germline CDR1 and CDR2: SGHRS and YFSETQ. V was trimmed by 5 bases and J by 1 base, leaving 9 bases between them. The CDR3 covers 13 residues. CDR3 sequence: CASSFGQNTEAFF. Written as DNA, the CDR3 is TGCGCCAGCAGTTTCGGCCAGAACACTGAAGCTTTCTTT.

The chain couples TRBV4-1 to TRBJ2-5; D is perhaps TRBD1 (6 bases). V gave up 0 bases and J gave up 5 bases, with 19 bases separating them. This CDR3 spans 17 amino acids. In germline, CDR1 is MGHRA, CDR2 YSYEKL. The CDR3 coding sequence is TGCGCCAGCAGCCAAGATCGCCGAGCGGCGCAGGGGGAGACCCAGTACTTC. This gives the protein CASSQDRRAAQGETQYF.

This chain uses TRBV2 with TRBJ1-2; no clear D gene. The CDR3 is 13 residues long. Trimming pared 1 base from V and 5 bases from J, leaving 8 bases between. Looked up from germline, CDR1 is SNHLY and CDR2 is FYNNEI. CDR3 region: CASSEEIRYGYTF. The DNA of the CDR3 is TGTGCCAGCAGTGAAGAGATCCGATATGGCTACACCTTC.

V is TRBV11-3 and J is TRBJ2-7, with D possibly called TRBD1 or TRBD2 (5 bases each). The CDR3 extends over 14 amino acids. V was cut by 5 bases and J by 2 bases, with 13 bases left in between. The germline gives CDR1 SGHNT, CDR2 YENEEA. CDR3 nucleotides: TGTGCCAGCAGCCTCAGGGTGGGACCCTACGAGCAGTACTTC. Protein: CASSLRVGPYEQYF.

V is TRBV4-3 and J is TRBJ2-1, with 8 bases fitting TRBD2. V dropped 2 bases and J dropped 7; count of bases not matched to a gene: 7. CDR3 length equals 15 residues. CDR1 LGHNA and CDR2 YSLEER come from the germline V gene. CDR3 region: CASSQRGLALNEQFF. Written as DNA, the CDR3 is TGCGCCAGCAGCCAACGAGGACTAGCCCTGAATGAGCAGTTCTTC.

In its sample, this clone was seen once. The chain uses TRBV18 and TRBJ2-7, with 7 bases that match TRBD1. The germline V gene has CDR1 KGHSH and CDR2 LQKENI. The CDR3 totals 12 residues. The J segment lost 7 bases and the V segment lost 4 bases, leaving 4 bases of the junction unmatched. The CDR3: CASSRDRDEQYF. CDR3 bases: TGTGCCAGCTCACGCGACAGGGATGAGCAGTACTTC.

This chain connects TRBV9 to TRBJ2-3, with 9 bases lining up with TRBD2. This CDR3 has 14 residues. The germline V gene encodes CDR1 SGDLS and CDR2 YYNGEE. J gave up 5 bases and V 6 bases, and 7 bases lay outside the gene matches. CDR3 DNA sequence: TGTGCCAGCAATATAGCGGGGGTATTAGATACGCAGTATTTT. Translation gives CASNIAGVLDTQYF.

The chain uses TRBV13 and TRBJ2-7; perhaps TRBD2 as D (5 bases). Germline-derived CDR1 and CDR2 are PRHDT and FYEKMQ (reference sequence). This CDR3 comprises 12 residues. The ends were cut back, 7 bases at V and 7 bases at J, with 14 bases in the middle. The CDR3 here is CASNKSPGEQYF. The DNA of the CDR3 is TGTGCCAGCAACAAGTCCCCGGGGGAGCAGTACTTC.

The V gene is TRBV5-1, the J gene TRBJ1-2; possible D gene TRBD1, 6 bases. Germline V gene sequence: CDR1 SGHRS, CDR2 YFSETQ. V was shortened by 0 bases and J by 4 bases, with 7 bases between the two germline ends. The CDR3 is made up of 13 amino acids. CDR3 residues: CASSLGGGYGYTF. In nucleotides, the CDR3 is TGCGCCAGCAGCTTGGGAGGGGGCTATGGCTACACCTTC.